This T cell receptor (beta chain) was identified during a study of OX40 agonist ivuxolimab in advanced cancers. Turning to the study itself: The eligibility criteria allowed prior anti-PD-1, anti-PD-L1 or anti-CTLA-4 therapy, and 40% had some. Partial responses were achieved by three patients, one with hepatocellular carcinoma and two with cutaneous melanoma. Findings and caveats of the study: Low clonal expansion, among the lowest seen, marked partial responders at 0.1-3.0 mg/kg. With doses of 0.1 to 3.0 mg/kg, CD4+ and CD8+ blood T cells had undergone clonal expansion by week 6.

The data were produced by immunoSEQ multiplex PCR, yet TCRdb's version contains in-frame clones alone and is incomplete. This table has around 46,000 clones, roughly 88% appearing once. The CDR3 loop spans 16 amino acids. Trimming at V came to 3 bases and at J to 4 bases, leaving 10 bases not matched to a gene. Per the germline V gene, CDR1 is SGDLS and CDR2 is YYNGEE. On this clone itself: Its antigen remains unidentified.

The J gene is TRBJ2-1, the V gene TRBV9; TRBD2 agrees at 7 bases. Specimen: CD4+ or CD8+ T cells sorted from blood, collected in a trial of the OX40 agonist ivuxolimab. The clonotype comes from an adult with an advanced solid tumor such as melanoma, head and neck, liver or kidney cancer. CDR3 region: CASSARAGTIYNEQFF. CDR3 coding DNA: TGTGCCAGCAGCGCCCGAGCGGGAACTATATACAATGAGCAGTTCTTC.